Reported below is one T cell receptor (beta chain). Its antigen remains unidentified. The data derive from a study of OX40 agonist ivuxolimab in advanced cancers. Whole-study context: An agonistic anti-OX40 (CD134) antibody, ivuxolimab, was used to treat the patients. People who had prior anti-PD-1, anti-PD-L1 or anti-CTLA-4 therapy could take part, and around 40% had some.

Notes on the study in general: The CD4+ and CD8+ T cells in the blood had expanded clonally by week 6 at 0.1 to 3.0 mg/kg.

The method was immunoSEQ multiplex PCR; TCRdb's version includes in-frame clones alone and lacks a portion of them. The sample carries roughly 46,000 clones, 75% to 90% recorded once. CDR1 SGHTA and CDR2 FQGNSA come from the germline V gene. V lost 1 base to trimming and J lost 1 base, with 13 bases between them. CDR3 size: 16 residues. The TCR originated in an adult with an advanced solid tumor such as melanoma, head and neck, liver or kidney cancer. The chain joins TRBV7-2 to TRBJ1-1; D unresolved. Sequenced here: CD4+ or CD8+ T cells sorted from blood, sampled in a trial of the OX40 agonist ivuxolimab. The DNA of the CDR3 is TGTGCCAGCAGCTTAGGATTTAGAGACTGGAACACTGAAGCTTTCTTT. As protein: CASSLGFRDWNTEAFF.